The subject of this entry is one T cell receptor (beta chain). TCRdb's copy holds only in-frame clones and misses some; the assay was immunoSEQ multiplex PCR. The sample shows roughly 2.5 million clones, more than 80% of them seen only once. All donors qualified as healthy HIV-negative adults and had experienced no recent acute infections or vaccinations. This sample was taken from a study of shared clonotypes between healthy human individuals. Trimming shortened V by 1 base and J by 7 bases, and 10 bases separated the two germline ends. The length of the CDR3 is 14 residues. Per germline, CDR1 SGHVS and CDR2 FQNEAQ.

The clonotype was recovered from a man younger than 30 in good health. Material for sequencing was naive CD4+ T cells sorted from blood. Noted subset: CD45RA+ positively selected. The genes are TRBV7-8 and TRBJ1-4, with no clear D. CDR3 region: CASSLDTLGEKLFF. In nucleotides, the CDR3 is TGTGCCAGCAGCTTAGATACGTTAGGTGAAAAACTGTTTTTT.